This TCR beta chain was sequenced for a study of blood T cell repertoires in COVID-19. The wider study: There were acute and convalescent COVID-19 samples, and they came from the United States, Italy and Spain. T cells, B-cell-depleted T cells, or PBMCs provided the cDNA or gDNA that served as material.

Sequencing used immunoSEQ multiplex PCR; TCRdb keeps in-frame clones, though not all of them. The sample gives about 290,000 clones, about nine tenths of which show up once; around 10% is in the top ten. The V end lost 0 bases, the J end lost 7 bases, and 17 bases lay between the germline ends. The length of the CDR3 is 15 residues. Germline V gene data show CDR1 as SGHRS and CDR2 as YFSETQ. The Seattle patients joined while their infection was active and were tracked longitudinally afterward. Sequenced: peripheral blood. The TCR comes from a woman aged 25 to 45 with COVID-19, enrolled during active disease. This chain joins TRBV5-1 and TRBJ2-7; TRBD2 is a possible D gene (6 bases). This CDR3 is CASSLDGQGAGEQYF. The CDR3 DNA is TGCGCCAGCAGCTTGGATGGACAAGGGGCGGGGGAGCAGTACTTC.